These 16 T cell receptor beta chains were all obtained from the same sample, sequenced in a study of cytomegalovirus exposure and HLA in healthy donors. Produced via immunoSEQ multiplex PCR; TCRdb's table is partial and in-frame only. Of some 210,000 clones listed, around nine tenths were seen once; the top ten hold more than 1.5%. Specimen: PBMCs. The source is a woman aged 18-29 years in good health and CMV-seropositive.

J is TRBJ2-3 and V is TRBV13; the D gene is possibly TRBD1 (7 bases). Germline V lookup: CDR1 PRHDT, CDR2 FYEKMQ (reference sequence). CDR3 length equals 18 residues. V gave up 4 bases and J gave up 4 bases, with 24 bases separating them. CDR3 residues: CASSSTYSGGGLADTQYF. The CDR3 bases are TGTGCCAGCAGCTCCACCTACTCCGGAGGGGGCTTGGCAGATACGCAGTATTTT.

As for this clone: The DNA is left out, because the CDR3 cannot be placed on it with certainty; the CDR3 is given as TCRdb lists it. The V gene is TRBV27, the J gene TRBJ1-2. Germline V CDR1 and CDR2: MNHEY, SMNVEV (reference sequence). The CDR3 adds up to 16 amino acids, both ends counted. The CDR3 here is CASSTSNGGLGYGYTF.

The genes are TRBV6-5 and TRBJ1-3; no firm D call. V gave up 2 bases and J gave up 0 bases, with 11 bases separating them. Germline V lookup: CDR1 MNHEY, CDR2 SVGAGI. The CDR3 totals 16 residues. In DNA form, the CDR3 reads TGTGCCAGCAGTTACGACTGGTCGCTCTCTGGAAACACCATATATTTT. Translation gives CASSYDWSLSGNTIYF.

This chain uses TRBV28 with TRBJ1-5; a weak D match, TRBD1 (6 bases). V was cut by 7 bases and J by 5 bases, with 6 bases left in between. Germline CDR1 reads MDHEN; CDR2 reads SYDVKM. This CDR3 has 11 amino acids. The CDR3 loop reads CASTGDQPQHF. CDR3 DNA: TGTGCCAGCACAGGGGATCAGCCCCAGCATTTT.

The sample holds many counts of this clone. The chain couples TRBV11-2 to TRBJ2-1; TRBD2 aligns across 9 bases. Germline trimming cut 4 bases from V and 7 bases from J; bases unmatched to any gene: 8. This CDR3 comprises 15 residues. Per the germline V gene, CDR1 is SGHAT and CDR2 is FQNNGV. The CDR3 spells CASSSLAGGPNEQFF. CDR3 nucleotides: TGTGCCAGCAGCTCTCTGGCGGGAGGGCCTAATGAGCAGTTCTTC.

This clone was detected ten times or more. V usage is TRBV5-1 and J usage is TRBJ2-7; 12 bases match TRBD1. Germline assignment: CDR1 SGHRS and CDR2 YFSETQ. With V trimmed by 1 base and J by 6 bases, 5 bases remained unmatched. The CDR3 totals 15 residues. The CDR3 sequence: CASSLFGTGGGEQYF. CDR3 DNA sequence: TGCGCCAGCAGCTTGTTTGGGACAGGGGGCGGCGAGCAGTACTTC.

This chain connects TRBV19 to TRBJ2-2, with 8 bases matching TRBD2. V shed 9 bases, J shed 6 bases, and the junction held 9 bases outside the gene matches. Germline V CDR1 and CDR2: LNHDA, SQIVND (reference sequence). The CDR3 contains 14 residues. CDR3 DNA: TGTGCCAGCTCGGGACTAGGAAGGTCCGGGGAGCTGTTTTTT. Encoded protein: CASSGLGRSGELFF.

CDR3 DNA sequence: TGCGCCAGCAGCTTAACAGCCGGGACAGTCAATAGCAATCAGCCCCAGCATTTT. This codes for CASSLTAGTVNSNQPQHF. This chain links TRBV5-1 with TRBJ1-5; 7 nucleotides line up with TRBD1. Germline CDR1 reads SGHRS; CDR2 reads YFSETQ. This CDR3 comprises 18 residues. With V trimmed by 2 bases and J by 0 bases, 11 bases remained unmatched.

The chain links TRBV15 to TRBJ2-1, with 7 bases lining up with TRBD2. The CDR3 is 19 amino acids. Germline CDR1 and CDR2: LNHNV and YYDKDF (reference sequence). J was trimmed by 4 bases and V by 3 bases; bases with no gene match: 18. The CDR3: CATSRRTRTGTTFYNEQFF. Written as DNA, the CDR3 is TGTGCCACCAGCAGGCGCACTCGAACCGGGACTACCTTTTACAATGAGCAGTTCTTC.

The chain uses TRBV18 and TRBJ1-1; the match to TRBD1 covers 11 bases. The length of the CDR3 is 14 residues. Unmatched junction bases numbered 6, after V lost 6 bases and J lost 6 bases. CDR1 and CDR2 from the germline V gene are KGHSH and LQKENI. The CDR3 reads CASSTRTGGSEAFF. Here the CDR3 DNA reads TGTGCCAGCTCTACTCGGACAGGGGGCTCTGAAGCTTTCTTT. The full variable domain, with the rest looked up from reference TRBV18 and TRBJ1-1, is NAGVMQNPRHLVRRRGQEARLRCSPMKGHSHVYWYRQLPEEGLKFMVYLQKENIIDESGMPKERFSAEFPKEGPSILRIQQVVRGDSAAYFCASSTRTGGSEAFFGQGTRLTVV.

This rearrangement joins TRBV18 to TRBJ1-5; D unclear. The CDR3 totals 15 residues. Trimming removed 6 bases from V and 1 base from J, with 13 bases in between. Germline CDR1 KGHSH, CDR2 LQKENI. Here the CDR3 DNA reads TGTGCCAGCTCCCCAGGCAGGCCGAGCAATCAGCCCCAGCATTTT. It translates to CASSPGRPSNQPQHF. The full variable domain, with the rest looked up from reference TRBV18 and TRBJ1-5, is NAGVMQNPRHLVRRRGQEARLRCSPMKGHSHVYWYRQLPEEGLKFMVYLQKENIIDESGMPKERFSAEFPKEGPSILRIQQVVRGDSAAYFCASSPGRPSNQPQHFGDGTRLSIL.

The V and J genes are TRBV18 and TRBJ2-1; TRBD2 is a possible D gene (6 bases). Trimming pared 2 bases from V and 9 bases from J, leaving 14 bases between. Germline-derived CDR1 and CDR2 are KGHSH and LQKENI. The CDR3 has 14 residues. Written as DNA, the CDR3 is TGTGCCAGCTCACCAGGAGGGCCCAGAGGTGAGCAGTTCTTC. Protein product: CASSPGGPRGEQFF.

The chain has TRBV29-1 and TRBJ2-1; 10 bases fit TRBD2. The CDR3 has 11 residues. With 7 bases clipped from V and 15 bases from J, the junction kept 9 bases outside the gene matches. Germline V gives CDR1 SQVTM, CDR2 ANQGSEA. The CDR3 DNA sequence: TGCAGCGGGGTCAAGCGGGAGGGTCTGTTCTTC. Translated, it gives CSGVKREGLFF.

The chain employs TRBV6-5 and TRBJ1-2; D is perhaps TRBD1 (5 bases). The germline V gene encodes CDR1 MNHEY and CDR2 SVGAGI. The CDR3 contains 14 residues. V shed 0 bases and J shed 6 bases, with 11 bases lying between them. The CDR3 bases are TGTGCCAGCAGTTACTCGATTTACAGGCATGGCTACACCTTC. This translates into CASSYSIYRHGYTF.

This chain connects TRBV7-3 to TRBJ1-1, with D perhaps TRBD1 (5 bases). V lost 0 bases and J 7 bases, leaving 15 bases between the germline ends. In germline, CDR1 is SGHTA, CDR2 FQGTGA. The CDR3 is 15 amino acids. CDR3 amino acids: CASSLTRGARIEAFF. CDR3 nucleotides: TGTGCCAGCAGCTTAACGCGTGGGGCGCGGATTGAAGCTTTCTTT.

This clone was found a few times. The rearrangement joins TRBV7-7 to TRBJ2-5; 12 bases are a match to TRBD1. V trimming: 1 base; J trimming: 4 bases; junction bases outside the gene matches: 16. Germline V gene sequence: CDR1 SSHAT, CDR2 FNYEAQ (reference sequence). The CDR3 has 20 amino acids. The DNA of the CDR3 is TGTGCCAGCAGCTTAGTCCCCGTTGGGACAGGGGGCGTCAATGGAGAGACCCAGTACTTC. Amino acid sequence: CASSLVPVGTGGVNGETQYF.